The 14 T cell receptor beta chains below were found in one sample sequenced in a study of blood T cells in healthy people across ages. For the second PCR, which ran for about 7 to 12 cycles, a sample-barcoded 5' primer and a J-beta primer mix were used. TCRdb itself ran the 5' RACE reads through MiXCR, one entry per CDR3 protein. The table includes fewer than 900,000 distinct CDR3 sequences, about 40% detected once. Sequenced sample: blood. These receptors originate from a woman aged 60 to 75 in good health.

The V call is TRBV3-1, the J call TRBJ1-1; 7 nucleotides line up with TRBD1. Trimming cost V 5 bases and J 2 bases; bases outside gene matches: 11. The CDR3 is 16 residues long. Germline lookup yields CDR1 LGHDT and CDR2 YNNKEL (reference sequence). CDR3 amino acids: CASSDYLRGVNTEAFF. CDR3 coding DNA: TGTGCCAGCAGCGATTACCTCAGGGGGGTAAACACTGAAGCTTTCTTT.

The chain employs TRBV20-1 and TRBJ2-1; perhaps TRBD1 as D (5 bases). The CDR3 extends over 13 amino acids. The germline V and J ends were trimmed by 5 bases and 7 bases, with 15 bases remaining between them. Germline-derived CDR1 and CDR2 are DFQATT and SNEGSKA (reference sequence). CDR3 bases: TGCAGTGCTGGGCAAGGGGCAGGGAATGAGCAGTTCTTC. It yields the protein CSAGQGAGNEQFF.

The V gene is TRBV7-3, the J gene TRBJ2-1; D may be TRBD1 (6 bases). V was clipped by 1 base and J by 6 bases, with 16 bases between them. Germline CDR1 SGHTA, CDR2 FQGTGA. The CDR3 has 16 amino acids. The CDR3 sequence is CASSLSRRGRGNEQFF. The DNA of the CDR3 is TGTGCCAGCAGCTTAAGCCGCCGGGGCAGGGGCAATGAGCAGTTCTTC.

This clonotype was detected many times. The rearrangement uses TRBV28 and TRBJ2-7, with 10 bases fitting TRBD1. This CDR3 has 13 residues. Per the germline V gene, CDR1 is MDHEN and CDR2 is SYDVKM. V shed 7 bases, J shed 5 bases, and the junction held 5 bases outside the gene matches. The CDR3 loop reads CASKGQGTHEQYF. As DNA, the CDR3 is TGTGCCAGCAAGGGACAGGGGACGCACGAGCAGTACTTC.

This chain joins TRBV2 and TRBJ2-2; TRBD2 matches at 9 bases. Looked up from germline, CDR1 is SNHLY and CDR2 is FYNNEI. The CDR3 has 17 amino acids. V shed 7 bases, J shed 4 bases, and the junction held 13 bases outside the gene matches. CDR3 sequence: CASKPPSGNSATGELFF. In nucleotides, the CDR3 is TGTGCCAGCAAACCCCCTAGCGGGAATTCTGCCACCGGGGAGCTGTTTTTT.

This clonotype was seen only a few times. It may be a read error: a sequence one base away is much more abundant. As DNA, the CDR3 is TGTGCCAGCAGCTTAGCGGGGACAGGGAGTGGCTACACCTTC. Protein sequence: CASSLAGTGSGYTF. V usage is TRBV7-9 and J usage is TRBJ1-2; 9 bases align to TRBD1. The CDR3 consists of 14 residues. From germline, CDR1 is SEHNR and CDR2 FQNEAQ (reference sequence). V lost 0 bases to trimming and J lost 7 bases; unmatched junction nucleotides: 3.

This chain uses TRBV3-1 with TRBJ2-5; D is perhaps TRBD2 (5 bases). Trimming cost V 6 bases and J 0 bases, with 11 bases left between them. Per germline, CDR1 LGHDT and CDR2 YNNKEL (reference sequence). The CDR3 sequence is 14 residues long. CDR3 DNA sequence: TGTGCCAGCAGGAGTTCCGGGAACCAAGAGACCCAGTACTTC. It encodes CASRSSGNQETQYF.

The J gene is TRBJ1-5, the V gene TRBV30, with D possibly matching TRBD1 (5 bases). Trimming shortened V by 0 bases and J by 4 bases, and 13 bases separated the two germline ends. The CDR3 runs to 15 residues. CDR1 is GTSNPN and CDR2 is SVGIG in the germline V gene (reference sequence). Here the CDR3 reads CAWSVSAGTNQPQHF. In nucleotides, the CDR3 is TGTGCCTGGAGTGTATCGGCAGGGACGAATCAGCCCCAGCATTTT. The variable domain in full, completed from reference TRBV30 and TRBJ1-5, reads SQTIHQWPATLVQPVGSPLSLECTVEGTSNPNLYWYRQAAGRGLQLLFYSVGIGQISSEVPQNLSASRPQDRQFILSSKKLLLSDSGFYLCAWSVSAGTNQPQHFGDGTRLSIL.

This clonotype was counted many times. This CDR3 reads CASSQDRRNYEQYF. The CDR3 coding sequence is TGTGCCAGCAGTCAGGACAGGAGAAACTACGAGCAGTACTTC. The rearrangement joins TRBV4-2 to TRBJ2-7, with 7 bases that match TRBD1. The CDR3 covers 14 residues. Germline V lookup: CDR1 LGHNA, CDR2 YNFKEQ. J gave up 3 bases and V 6 bases, and 8 bases lay outside the gene matches.

The chain employs TRBV28 and TRBJ2-4; D remains unclear. CDR3 length: 16 amino acids. The germline V and J ends were trimmed by 5 bases and 0 bases, with 14 bases remaining between them. The germline V gene encodes CDR1 MDHEN and CDR2 SYDVKM. The CDR3 protein is CASSPRGTLAKNIQYF. CDR3 coding DNA: TGTGCCAGCAGTCCTCGCGGTACACTAGCCAAAAACATTCAGTACTTC.

This sequence joins TRBV29-1 and TRBJ1-1, with D uncertain. V dropped 4 bases and J dropped 4 bases, with 10 bases sitting between them. The germline V gene has CDR1 SQVTM and CDR2 ANQGSEA. The CDR3 totals 12 residues. Here the CDR3 DNA reads TGCAGCGTTGGTAGGGCGGGCACTGAAGCTTTCTTT. Its protein product is CSVGRAGTEAFF.

This sequence joins TRBV29-1 and TRBJ2-3, with D perhaps given as TRBD1 or TRBD2 (5 bases each). The V gene lost 7 bases and the J gene lost 4 bases, with 15 bases spanning the gap. The CDR3 totals 13 residues. Germline V gene sequence: CDR1 SQVTM, CDR2 ANQGSEA. CDR3: CSAGGGSADTQYF. The DNA of the CDR3 is TGCAGCGCCGGTGGGGGTAGCGCAGATACGCAGTATTTT.

The chain links TRBV6-2 or TRBV6-3 to TRBJ2-1; 7 bases agree with TRBD2. V shed 1 base and J 7 bases; nucleotides not matched to a gene: 10. Germline loops: CDR1 MNHEY, CDR2 SVGEGT. The CDR3 totals 16 residues. The CDR3 bases are TGTGCCAGCAGTTACTGGGTGGGAGGGGTGAGGAATGAGCAGTTCTTC. Residues: CASSYWVGGVRNEQFF.

The sample holds one count of this clonotype. The V gene is TRBV6-2 or TRBV6-3, the J gene TRBJ1-5; D possibly corresponds to TRBD1 (6 bases). V was clipped by 6 bases and J by 1 base, with 13 bases between them. Germline-derived CDR1 and CDR2 are MNHEY and SVGEGT. This CDR3 spans 15 amino acids. The CDR3 sequence: CASRRGGESNQPQHF. The DNA for the CDR3 is TGTGCCAGCAGGCGAGGGGGGGAGAGCAATCAGCCCCAGCATTTT.